This T cell receptor (beta chain) was identified during a study of cytomegalovirus exposure and HLA in healthy donors. The donors, nominally healthy at sampling, likely had unrecorded immune exposures. The PCR employed 60 Vbeta primers together with 13 Jbeta primers. TCRdb keeps only in-frame clones here, not all; method: immunoSEQ multiplex PCR. The sample yields about 64,000 clones, of which the top ten take up 3.6%. Notes on this clone: Its antigen is unknown.

This CDR3 contains 17 residues. The study, taken as a whole, reports: A missense variant in DCLRE1C was later tied to TCR beta V- and J-gene trimming. Earlier analysis looked at TCR beta V segments, and most were productive about 90% or about 30% of the time.

This chain uses TRBV21-1 with TRBJ2-7; no DNA check was done on the table's D call, TRBD2. TRBV21-1 is a pseudogene. The specimen sequenced was PBMCs. The clonotype comes from a woman younger than 30 in good health and CMV-seronegative. The DNA of the CDR3 is TGTGCCAGCAGCCCAGGACTAGCGGCAGGGCCGATATACGAGCAGTACTTC. Translating gives CASSPGLAAGPIYEQYF.